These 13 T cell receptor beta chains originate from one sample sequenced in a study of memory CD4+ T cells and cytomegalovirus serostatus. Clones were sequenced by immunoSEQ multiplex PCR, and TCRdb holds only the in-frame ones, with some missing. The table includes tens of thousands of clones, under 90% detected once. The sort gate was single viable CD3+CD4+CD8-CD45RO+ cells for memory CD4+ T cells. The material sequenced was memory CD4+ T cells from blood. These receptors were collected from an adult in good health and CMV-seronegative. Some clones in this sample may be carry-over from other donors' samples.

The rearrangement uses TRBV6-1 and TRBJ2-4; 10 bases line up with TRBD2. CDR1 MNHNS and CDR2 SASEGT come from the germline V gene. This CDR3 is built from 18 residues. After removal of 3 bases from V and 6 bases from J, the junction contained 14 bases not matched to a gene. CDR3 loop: CASSDRRASGSGGNIQYF. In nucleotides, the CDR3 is TGTGCCAGCAGTGACCGGAGGGCTAGCGGGAGTGGTGGAAACATTCAGTACTTC.

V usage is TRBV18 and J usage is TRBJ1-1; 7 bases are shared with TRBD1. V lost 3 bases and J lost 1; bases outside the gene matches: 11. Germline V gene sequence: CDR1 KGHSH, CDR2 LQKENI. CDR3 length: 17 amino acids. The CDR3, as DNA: TGTGCCAGCTCACCGAGAGTCGACAGGGCACAGAACACTGAAGCTTTCTTT. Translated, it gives CASSPRVDRAQNTEAFF.

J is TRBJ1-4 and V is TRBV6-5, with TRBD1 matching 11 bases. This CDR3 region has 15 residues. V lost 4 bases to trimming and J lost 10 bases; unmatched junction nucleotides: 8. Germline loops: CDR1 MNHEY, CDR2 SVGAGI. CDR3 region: CASSSTGQGVVKLFF. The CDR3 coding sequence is TGTGCCAGCAGTTCTACGGGACAGGGGGTAGTAAAACTGTTTTTT.

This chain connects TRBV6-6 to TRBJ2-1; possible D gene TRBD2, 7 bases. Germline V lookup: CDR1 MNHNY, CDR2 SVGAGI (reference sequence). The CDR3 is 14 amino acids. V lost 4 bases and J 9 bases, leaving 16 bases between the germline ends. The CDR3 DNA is TGTGCCAGCAGTTCCGAGGGGAGGGGGTCTGAGCAGTTCTTC. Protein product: CASSSEGRGSEQFF.

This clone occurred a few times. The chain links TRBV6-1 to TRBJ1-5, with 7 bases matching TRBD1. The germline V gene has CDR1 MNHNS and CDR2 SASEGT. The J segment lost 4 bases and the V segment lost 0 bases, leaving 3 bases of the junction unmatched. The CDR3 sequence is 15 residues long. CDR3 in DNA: TGTGCCAGCAGTGAAGCGACAGGGCCTAATCAGCCCCAGCATTTT. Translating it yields CASSEATGPNQPQHF.

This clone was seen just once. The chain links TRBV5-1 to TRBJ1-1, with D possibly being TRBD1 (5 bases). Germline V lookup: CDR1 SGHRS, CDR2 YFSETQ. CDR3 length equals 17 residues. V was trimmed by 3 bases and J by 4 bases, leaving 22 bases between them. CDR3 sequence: CASSSPAGLTVATEAFF. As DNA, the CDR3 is TGCGCCAGCAGCTCTCCTGCGGGACTAACTGTGGCCACTGAAGCTTTCTTT.

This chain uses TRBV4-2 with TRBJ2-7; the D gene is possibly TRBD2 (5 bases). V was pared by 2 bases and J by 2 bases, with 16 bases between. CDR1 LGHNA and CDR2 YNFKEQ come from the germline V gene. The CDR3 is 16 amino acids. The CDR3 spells CASSQRNRDPTYEQYF. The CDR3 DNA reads TGTGCCAGCAGCCAAAGGAACCGGGATCCTACCTACGAGCAGTACTTC.

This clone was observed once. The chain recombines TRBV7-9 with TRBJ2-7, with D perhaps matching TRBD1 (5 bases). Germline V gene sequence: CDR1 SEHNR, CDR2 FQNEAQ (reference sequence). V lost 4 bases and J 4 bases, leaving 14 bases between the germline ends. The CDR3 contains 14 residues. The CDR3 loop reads CASSSNLDSYEQYF. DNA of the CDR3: TGTGCCAGCAGCTCTAATTTAGACAGTTACGAGCAGTACTTC.

The CDR3 protein is CASSELLPGQGNSPLHF. CDR3 coding DNA: TGTGCCAGCAGTGAGCTACTCCCGGGACAGGGTAATTCACCCCTCCACTTT. The chain combines TRBV6-1 with TRBJ1-6, with 9 bases aligning to TRBD1. CDR1 and CDR2 from the germline V gene are MNHNS and SASEGT. J was trimmed by 6 bases and V by 3 bases; bases with no gene match: 9. The CDR3 totals 17 residues.

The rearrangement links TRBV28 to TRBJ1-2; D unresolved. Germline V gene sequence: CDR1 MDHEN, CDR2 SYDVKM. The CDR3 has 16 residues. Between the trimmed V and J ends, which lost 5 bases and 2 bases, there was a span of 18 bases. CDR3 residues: CASSRFSPRGNYGYTF. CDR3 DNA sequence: TGTGCCAGCAGTCGTTTCTCTCCCCGCGGCAACTATGGCTACACCTTC.

The CDR3 bases are TGTGCCAGCAGGTTACATGAAGCTTTCTTT. This sequence encodes CASRLHEAFF. V gene TRBV2 combines with J gene TRBJ1-1; D is unclear. The V gene's germline CDR1 is SNHLY and CDR2 FYNNEI. V shed 6 bases and J shed 7 bases, with 6 bases lying between them. The CDR3 length is 10 residues.

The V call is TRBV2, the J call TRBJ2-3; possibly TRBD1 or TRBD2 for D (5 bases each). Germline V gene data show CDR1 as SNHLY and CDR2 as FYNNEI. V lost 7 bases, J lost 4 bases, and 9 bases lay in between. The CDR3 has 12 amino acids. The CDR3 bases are TGTGCCAGCAATGGGGGTCCAGATACGCAGTATTTT. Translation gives CASNGGPDTQYF.

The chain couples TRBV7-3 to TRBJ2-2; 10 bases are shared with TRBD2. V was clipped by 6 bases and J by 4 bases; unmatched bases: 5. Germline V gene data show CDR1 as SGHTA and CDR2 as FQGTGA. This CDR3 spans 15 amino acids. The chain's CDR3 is CASRGIAGGTGELFF. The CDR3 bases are TGTGCCAGCAGGGGGATAGCGGGAGGCACCGGGGAGCTGTTTTTT.